This TCR beta chain is from a study of T-cell reconstitution after alpha-beta-depleted transplantation in children. General study points: Diversity of TCRbeta at day 60 was high in some patients, arising from surviving recipient T cells and thymic progenitors. The origin of alpha-beta T cells about two months after transplant was reportedly several hundred expanded graft clones. T-cell counts and diversity at one year post-transplant came mainly from newly produced T cells.

Trimming took 7 bases from V and 3 from J; bases not matched to a gene: 6. Germline CDR1 SGHRS, CDR2 YFSETQ. This CDR3 region has 14 residues. Unique molecular identifiers were used in preparing the TCRbeta library. TCRdb re-called the PCR reads through MiXCR, storing one row per CDR3 protein. The sample holds just over 200,000 distinct CDR3 sequences, approximately 8.4% seen once. This clonotype was seen repeatedly, ten times or more. Its antigen is undetermined. The TCR comes from a male patient between 2 and 15 years old who had a stem cell transplant for acute myeloid leukemia, so the T cells may come from the graft donor. The J gene is TRBJ2-3, the V gene TRBV5-1, with 9 nucleotides matching TRBD1. The material sequenced was PBMCs, mostly from graft donor cells, taken 360 days after TCRalphabeta/CD19-depleted stem cell transplant. CDR3 DNA sequence: TGCGCCAGCTCGGGACAGGGAGGGACAGATACGCAGTATTTT. Amino acids: CASSGQGGTDTQYF.